A selection of T cell receptor beta chains follows, all from one sample in a study of shared clonotypes between healthy human individuals. Repertoires were generated with immunoSEQ multiplex PCR, while TCRdb's copy carries only in-frame clones and drops some. The sample carries roughly 320,000 clones, about nine tenths recorded once. The sequenced material came from memory CD8+ T cells sorted from blood. All receptors come from a young man in good health. CDR3s include the opening cysteine and the closing phenylalanine or tryptophan. The order of the fields is V gene, clone size, J gene, D gene, CDR3 DNA, CDR3 protein. A D gene is named only where the DNA matches it firmly. Clone size is stated in some rows and not others, as once, few, many or a class when expanded.

v_call: TRBV9; clone_size: NA; j_call: TRBJ2-7; d_call: TRBD2; cdr3_nt: TGTGCCAGCAGCGTAGCAGCGGGGGGCTACGAGCAGTACTTC; cdr3_aa: CASSVAAGGYEQYF
v_call: TRBV6-1; clone_size: once; j_call: TRBJ1-2; d_call: TRBD1; cdr3_nt: TGTGCCAGCATTCAAATGAGAGGGGGCTATGGTGGCTACACCTTC; cdr3_aa: CASIQMRGGYGGYTF
v_call: TRBV5-6; clone_size: NA; j_call: TRBJ2-5; d_call: NA; cdr3_nt: TGTGCCAGCAGCATGGGGGCAGTTGTCGCGGACGGGGAGACCCAGTACTTC; cdr3_aa: CASSMGAVVADGETQYF
v_call: TRBV7-9; clone_size: NA; j_call: TRBJ1-1; d_call: NA; cdr3_nt: TGTGCCAGCAGCCCAAAAGGGGTCACTGAAGCTTTCTTT; cdr3_aa: CASSPKGVTEAFF
v_call: TRBV29-1; clone_size: NA; j_call: TRBJ1-2; d_call: NA; cdr3_nt: TGCAGCGTTGAAGATCTCTACCGATGGGATGGCTACACCTTC; cdr3_aa: CSVEDLYRWDGYTF
v_call: TRBV27; clone_size: NA; j_call: TRBJ2-7; d_call: NA; cdr3_nt: TGTGCCAGCAGTCCTTCTTGGGGTGGGGTATCCTACGAGCAGTACTTC; cdr3_aa: CASSPSWGGVSYEQYF
v_call: TRBV4-1; clone_size: NA; j_call: TRBJ2-7; d_call: TRBD2; cdr3_nt: TGCGCCAGCAGCCAAGAGGGTTTTAGCGGGGGGGTAACCTACGAGCAGTACTTC; cdr3_aa: CASSQEGFSGGVTYEQYF
v_call: TRBV7-9; clone_size: NA; j_call: TRBJ2-7; d_call: TRBD1; cdr3_nt: TGTGCCAGCAGCCGACGGACAGGGCCCACCTACGAGCAGTACTTC; cdr3_aa: CASSRRTGPTYEQYF
v_call: TRBV7-2; clone_size: NA; j_call: TRBJ1-2; d_call: TRBD1; cdr3_nt: TGTGCCAGCAGACCTACAGGGGACTATGGCTACACCTTC; cdr3_aa: CASRPTGDYGYTF
v_call: TRBV27; clone_size: few; j_call: TRBJ2-2; d_call: TRBD1; cdr3_nt: TGTGCCAGCAGTGTAGGGGGCTCTCCCCGGAAGCTGTTTTTT; cdr3_aa: CASSVGGSPRKLFF
v_call: TRBV6-5; clone_size: once; j_call: TRBJ2-5; d_call: NA; cdr3_nt: TGTGCCAGCAGTTACCGAGGGGGGGCCCGGTACTTC; cdr3_aa: CASSYRGGARYF
v_call: TRBV30; clone_size: NA; j_call: TRBJ2-1; d_call: TRBD2; cdr3_nt: TGTGCCTGGAGTGGAAGCGGGAAACGCAATGAGCAGTTCTTC; cdr3_aa: CAWSGSGKRNEQFF
v_call: TRBV10-3; clone_size: NA; j_call: TRBJ2-2; d_call: NA; cdr3_nt: TGTGCCATCAGGAATTATACATTGACCGGGGAGCTGTTTTTT; cdr3_aa: CAIRNYTLTGELFF